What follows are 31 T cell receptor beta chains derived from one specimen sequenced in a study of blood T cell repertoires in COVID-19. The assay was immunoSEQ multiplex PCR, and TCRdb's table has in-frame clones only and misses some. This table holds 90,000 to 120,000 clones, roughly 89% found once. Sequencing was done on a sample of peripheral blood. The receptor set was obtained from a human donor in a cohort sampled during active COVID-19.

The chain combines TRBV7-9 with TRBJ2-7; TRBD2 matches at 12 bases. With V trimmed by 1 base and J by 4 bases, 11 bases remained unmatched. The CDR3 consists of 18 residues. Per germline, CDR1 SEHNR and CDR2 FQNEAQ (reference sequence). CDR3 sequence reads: CASSLEETSGGRQYEQYF. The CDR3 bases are TGTGCCAGCAGCTTAGAGGAGACTAGCGGGGGCCGGCAATACGAGCAGTACTTC.

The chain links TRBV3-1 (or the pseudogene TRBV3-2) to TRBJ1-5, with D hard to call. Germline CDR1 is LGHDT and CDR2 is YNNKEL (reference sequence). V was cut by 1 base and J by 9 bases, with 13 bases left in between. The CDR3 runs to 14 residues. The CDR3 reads CASSQGGTIGPQHF. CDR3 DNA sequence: TGTGCCAGCAGCCAAGGCGGTACAATCGGGCCCCAGCATTTT.

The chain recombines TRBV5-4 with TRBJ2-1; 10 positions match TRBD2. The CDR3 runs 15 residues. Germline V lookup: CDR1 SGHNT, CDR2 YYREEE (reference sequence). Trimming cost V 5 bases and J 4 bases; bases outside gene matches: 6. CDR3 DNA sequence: TGTGCCAGCAGTTTCGGGACTAGCGATTACAATGAGCAGTTCTTC. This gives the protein CASSFGTSDYNEQFF.

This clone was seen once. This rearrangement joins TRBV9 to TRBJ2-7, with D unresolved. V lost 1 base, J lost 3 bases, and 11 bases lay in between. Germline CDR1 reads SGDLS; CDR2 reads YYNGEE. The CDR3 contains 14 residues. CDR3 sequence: CASSVTHSSYEQYF. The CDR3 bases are TGTGCCAGCAGCGTAACACATAGCAGCTACGAGCAGTACTTC.

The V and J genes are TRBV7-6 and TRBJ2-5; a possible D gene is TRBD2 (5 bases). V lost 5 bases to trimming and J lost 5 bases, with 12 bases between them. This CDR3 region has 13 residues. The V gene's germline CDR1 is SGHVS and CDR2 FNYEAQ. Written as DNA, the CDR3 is TGTGCCAGCAGCCGCGCGGGCGGGGAGACCCAGTACTTC. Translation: CASSRAGGETQYF.

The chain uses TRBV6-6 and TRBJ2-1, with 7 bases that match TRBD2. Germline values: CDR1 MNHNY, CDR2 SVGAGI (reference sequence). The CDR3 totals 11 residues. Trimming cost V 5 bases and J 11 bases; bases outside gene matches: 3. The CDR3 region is CASSPSGQQFF. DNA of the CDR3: TGTGCCAGCAGTCCTAGCGGACAGCAGTTCTTC.

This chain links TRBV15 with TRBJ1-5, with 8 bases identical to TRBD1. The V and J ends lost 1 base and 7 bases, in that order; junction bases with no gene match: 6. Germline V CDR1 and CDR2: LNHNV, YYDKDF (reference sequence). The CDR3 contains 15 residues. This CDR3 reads CATSRGGTGGQPQHF. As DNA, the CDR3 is TGTGCCACCAGCAGAGGTGGTACAGGGGGACAGCCCCAGCATTTT.

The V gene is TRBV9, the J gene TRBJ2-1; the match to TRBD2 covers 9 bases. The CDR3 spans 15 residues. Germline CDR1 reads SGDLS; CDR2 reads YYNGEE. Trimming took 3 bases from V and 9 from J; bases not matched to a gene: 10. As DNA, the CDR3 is TGTGCCAGCAGCGCGGGCATTGCGGGAGGGATTGAGCAGTTCTTC. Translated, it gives CASSAGIAGGIEQFF.

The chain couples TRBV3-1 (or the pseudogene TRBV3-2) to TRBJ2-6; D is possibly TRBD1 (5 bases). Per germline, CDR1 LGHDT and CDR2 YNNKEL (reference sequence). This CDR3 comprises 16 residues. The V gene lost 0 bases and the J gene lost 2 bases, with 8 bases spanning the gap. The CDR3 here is CASSQEARAGANVLTF. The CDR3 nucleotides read TGTGCCAGCAGCCAAGAGGCCAGGGCTGGGGCCAACGTCCTGACTTTC.

CDR3 in DNA: TGTGCCAGCAGGCCGGGGGGGAGGGCTGAAGCTTTCTTT. Translation: CASRPGGRAEAFF. The chain joins TRBV28 to TRBJ1-1, with D possibly being TRBD1 (5 bases). CDR1 and CDR2 (germline): MDHEN, SYDVKM. V was trimmed by 6 bases and J by 6 bases, leaving 14 bases between them. The length of the CDR3 is 13 residues.

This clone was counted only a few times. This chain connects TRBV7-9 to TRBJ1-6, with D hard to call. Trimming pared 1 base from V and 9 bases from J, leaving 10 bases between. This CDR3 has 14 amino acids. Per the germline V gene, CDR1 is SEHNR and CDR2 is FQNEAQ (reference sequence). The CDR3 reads CASSLDAGSSPLHF. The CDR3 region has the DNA TGTGCCAGCAGCTTAGATGCAGGTAGTTCACCCCTCCACTTT. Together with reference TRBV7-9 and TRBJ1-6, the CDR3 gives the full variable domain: DTGVSQNPRHKITKRGQNVTFRCDPISEHNRLYWYRQTLGQGPEFLTYFQNEAQLEKSRLLSDRFSAERPKGSFSTLEIQRTEQGDSAMYLCASSLDAGSSPLHFGNGTRLTVT.

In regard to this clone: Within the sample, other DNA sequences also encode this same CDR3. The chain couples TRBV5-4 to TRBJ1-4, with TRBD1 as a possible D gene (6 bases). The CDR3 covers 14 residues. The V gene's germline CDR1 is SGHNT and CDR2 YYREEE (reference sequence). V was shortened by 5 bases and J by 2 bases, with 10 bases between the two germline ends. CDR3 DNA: TGTGCCAGCAGTCTTCAGGGGACTAATGAAAAACTGTTTTTT. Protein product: CASSLQGTNEKLFF. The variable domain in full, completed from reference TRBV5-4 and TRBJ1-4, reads ETGVTQSPTHLIKTRGQQVTLRCSSQSGHNTVSWYQQALGQGPQFIFQYYREEENGRGNFPPRFSGLQFPNYSSELNVNALELDDSALYLCASSLQGTNEKLFFGSGTQLSVL.

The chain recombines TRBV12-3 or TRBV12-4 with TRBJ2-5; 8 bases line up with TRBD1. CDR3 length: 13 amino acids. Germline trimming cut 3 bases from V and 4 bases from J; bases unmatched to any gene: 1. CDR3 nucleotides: TGTGCCAGCAGTTTGACAGGGGCAGAGACCCAGTACTTC. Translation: CASSLTGAETQYF.

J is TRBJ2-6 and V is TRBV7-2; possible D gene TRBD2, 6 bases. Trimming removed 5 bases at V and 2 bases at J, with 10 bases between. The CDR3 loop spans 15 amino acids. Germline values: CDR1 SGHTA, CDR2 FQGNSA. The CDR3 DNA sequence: TGTGCCAGCAGCGCGGGGTTCCCTGGGGCCAACGTCCTGACTTTC. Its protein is CASSAGFPGANVLTF.

CDR3 nucleotides: TGTGCCAGTACGAGCGGGAGAGGTTGGGAGCTGTTTTTT. It codes for CASTSGRGWELFF. The chain employs TRBV19 and TRBJ2-2; 8 nucleotides agree with TRBD2. Germline V gene sequence: CDR1 LNHDA, CDR2 SQIVND (reference sequence). The length of the CDR3 is 13 residues. V dropped 7 bases and J dropped 9; count of bases not matched to a gene: 7.

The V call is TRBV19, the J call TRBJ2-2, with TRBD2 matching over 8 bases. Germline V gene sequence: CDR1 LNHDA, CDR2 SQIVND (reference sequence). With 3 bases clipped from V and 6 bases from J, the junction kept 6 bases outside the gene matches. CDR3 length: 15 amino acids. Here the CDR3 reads CASSIQSGGPGELFF. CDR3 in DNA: TGTGCCAGTAGTATCCAGTCGGGAGGGCCCGGGGAGCTGTTTTTT.

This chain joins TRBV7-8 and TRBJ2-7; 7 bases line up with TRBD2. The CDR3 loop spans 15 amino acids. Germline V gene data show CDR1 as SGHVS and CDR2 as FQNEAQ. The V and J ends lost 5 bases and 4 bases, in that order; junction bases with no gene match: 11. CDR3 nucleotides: TGTGCCAGCAGCCATCTGAGGACTAGTGGTTACGAGCAGTACTTC. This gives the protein CASSHLRTSGYEQYF. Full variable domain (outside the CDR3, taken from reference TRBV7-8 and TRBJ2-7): GAGVSQSPRYKVAKRGQDVALRCDPISGHVSLFWYQQALGQGPEFLTYFQNEAQLDKSGLPSDRFFAERPEGSVSTLKIQRTQQEDSAVYLCASSHLRTSGYEQYFGPGTRLTVT.

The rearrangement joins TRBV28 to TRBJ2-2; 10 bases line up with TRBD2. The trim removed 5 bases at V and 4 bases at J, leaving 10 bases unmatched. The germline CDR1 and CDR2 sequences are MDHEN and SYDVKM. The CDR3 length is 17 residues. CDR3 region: CASSPRLAGERTGELFF. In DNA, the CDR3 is TGTGCCAGCAGTCCCCGTCTAGCGGGAGAGCGCACCGGGGAGCTGTTTTTT.

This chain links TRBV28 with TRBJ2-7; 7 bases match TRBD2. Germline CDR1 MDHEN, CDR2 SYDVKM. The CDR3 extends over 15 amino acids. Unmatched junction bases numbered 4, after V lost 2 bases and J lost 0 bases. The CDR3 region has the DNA TGTGCCAGCAGTTTAGCGGGAGCTTCCTCCTACGAGCAGTACTTC. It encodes CASSLAGASSYEQYF.

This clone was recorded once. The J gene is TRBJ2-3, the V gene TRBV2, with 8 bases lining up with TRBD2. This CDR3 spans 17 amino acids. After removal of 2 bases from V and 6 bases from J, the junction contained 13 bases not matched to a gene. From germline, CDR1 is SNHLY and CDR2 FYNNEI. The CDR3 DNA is TGTGCCAGCAGTGAAACTCGTTCGGCGGGAGGATGGGATACGCAGTATTTT. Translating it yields CASSETRSAGGWDTQYF.

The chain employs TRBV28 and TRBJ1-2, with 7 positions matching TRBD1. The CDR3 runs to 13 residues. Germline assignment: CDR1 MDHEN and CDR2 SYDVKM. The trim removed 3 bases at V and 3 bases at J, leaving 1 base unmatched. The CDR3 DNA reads TGTGCCAGCAGTTTCCAGGGGGACTATGGCTACACCTTC. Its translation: CASSFQGDYGYTF.

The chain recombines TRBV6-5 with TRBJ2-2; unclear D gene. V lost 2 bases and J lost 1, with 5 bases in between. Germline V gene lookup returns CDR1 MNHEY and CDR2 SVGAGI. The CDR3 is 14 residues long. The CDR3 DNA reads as TGTGCCAGCAGTTACGACTGGAACACCGGGGAGCTGTTTTTT. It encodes CASSYDWNTGELFF.

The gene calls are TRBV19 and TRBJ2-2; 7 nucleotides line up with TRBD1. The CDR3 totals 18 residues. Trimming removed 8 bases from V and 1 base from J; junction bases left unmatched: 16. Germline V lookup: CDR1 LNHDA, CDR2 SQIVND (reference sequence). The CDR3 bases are TGTGCCAGTCGACAGGGCCCTCGGTTAATTCGGAACACCGGGGAGCTGTTTTTT. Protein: CASRQGPRLIRNTGELFF.

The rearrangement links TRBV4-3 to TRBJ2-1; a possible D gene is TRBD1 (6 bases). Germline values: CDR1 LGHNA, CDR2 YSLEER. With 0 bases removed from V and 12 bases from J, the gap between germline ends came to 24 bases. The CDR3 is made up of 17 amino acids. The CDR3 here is CASSQDQRGMFLGGQFF. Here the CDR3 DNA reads TGCGCCAGCAGCCAAGATCAAAGGGGAATGTTCCTAGGGGGGCAGTTCTTC.

The CDR3 DNA follows: TGCGCCAGCAGCTGGGGCACAGGGATTGATGAAGCTTTCTTT. Its translation is CASSWGTGIDEAFF. The chain carries TRBV5-1 and TRBJ1-1, with D perhaps matching TRBD1 (6 bases). Germline V gene lookup returns CDR1 SGHRS and CDR2 YFSETQ. This CDR3 contains 14 residues. The V gene lost 3 bases and the J gene lost 7 bases, with 16 bases spanning the gap.

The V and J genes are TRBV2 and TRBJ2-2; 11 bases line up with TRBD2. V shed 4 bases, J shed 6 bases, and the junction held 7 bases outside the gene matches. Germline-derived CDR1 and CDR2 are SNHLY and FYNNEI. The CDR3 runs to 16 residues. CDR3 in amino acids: CASSGIGLAGAGELFF. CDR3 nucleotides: TGTGCCAGCAGTGGGATAGGACTAGCGGGCGCCGGGGAGCTGTTTTTT.

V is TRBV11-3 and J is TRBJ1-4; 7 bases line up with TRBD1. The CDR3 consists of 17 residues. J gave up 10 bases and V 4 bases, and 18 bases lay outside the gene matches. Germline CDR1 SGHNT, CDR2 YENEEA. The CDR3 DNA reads TGTGCCAGCAGCTCAGACCCCGGGACAGCCCAAGGAGGAAAACTGTTTTTT. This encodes CASSSDPGTAQGGKLFF.

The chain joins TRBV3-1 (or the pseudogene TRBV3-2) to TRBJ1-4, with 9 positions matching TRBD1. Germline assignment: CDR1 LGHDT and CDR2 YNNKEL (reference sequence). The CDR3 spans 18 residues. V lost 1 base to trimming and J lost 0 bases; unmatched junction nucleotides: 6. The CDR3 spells CASSQAGTGRSTNEKLFF. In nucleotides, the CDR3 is TGTGCCAGCAGCCAAGCCGGGACAGGGAGATCAACTAATGAAAAACTGTTTTTT.

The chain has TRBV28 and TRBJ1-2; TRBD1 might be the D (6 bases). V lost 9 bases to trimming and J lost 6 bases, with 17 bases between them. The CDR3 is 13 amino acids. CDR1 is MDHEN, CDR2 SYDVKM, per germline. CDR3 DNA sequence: TGTGCCAGTATTGCACAGGGCTTGAATGGCTACACCTTC. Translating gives CASIAQGLNGYTF.

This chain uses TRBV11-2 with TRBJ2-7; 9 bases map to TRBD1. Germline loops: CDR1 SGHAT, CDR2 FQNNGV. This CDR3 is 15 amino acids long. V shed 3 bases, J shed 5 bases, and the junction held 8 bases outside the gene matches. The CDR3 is CASSLGTGFVNEQYF. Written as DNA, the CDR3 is TGTGCCAGCAGCTTGGGGACAGGGTTTGTAAACGAGCAGTACTTC.

The CDR3 DNA reads as TGTGCCAGCAGCTCCCTCCAGGGAGAAGCTTTCTTT. It codes for CASSSLQGEAFF. This chain links TRBV7-9 with TRBJ1-1; perhaps TRBD1 as D (5 bases). Deletions cut 4 bases from V and 8 bases from J, with 11 bases between. Germline values: CDR1 SEHNR, CDR2 FQNEAQ (reference sequence). This CDR3 has 12 amino acids.